The next 11 T cell receptor beta chains were all read from a single sample in a study of CD8 T cells in Susac syndrome. The authors reverse transcribed roughly 0.5 to 1 ug RNA with random hexamers. TCRdb passed the immunoSEQ multiplex PCR reads through MiXCR, listing each CDR3 protein once. Among around 200,000 distinct CDR3 sequences listed, roughly 94% were seen once. Sequenced sample: CD4+ T cells from PBMCs. The receptors shown here come from a human donor with multiple sclerosis.

V and J are TRBV5-4 and TRBJ2-5; D not certain. V was cut by 3 bases and J by 3 bases, with 15 bases left in between. The CDR3 contains 15 residues. Germline V CDR1 and CDR2: SGHNT, YYREEE (reference sequence). CDR3 sequence: CASSSSARLEETQYF. The CDR3 DNA follows: TGTGCCAGCAGCTCCTCGGCCAGATTAGAAGAGACCCAGTACTTC.

The genes are TRBV27 and TRBJ1-2, with no clear D. V was clipped by 2 bases and J by 4 bases, with 11 bases between them. The germline CDR1 and CDR2 sequences are MNHEY and SMNVEV (reference sequence). This CDR3 has 14 amino acids. DNA of the CDR3: TGTGCCAGCAGTTTAACATCCCCGTTCTATGGCTACACCTTC. Translating gives CASSLTSPFYGYTF.

This clonotype has a handful of counts. The chain carries TRBV3-1 and TRBJ2-2; TRBD2 agrees at 10 bases. CDR3 length: 15 amino acids. CDR1 and CDR2 from the germline V gene are LGHDT and YNNKEL (reference sequence). V shed 4 bases and J 3 bases; nucleotides not matched to a gene: 2. The CDR3 loop reads CASSPGLADTGELFF. For the CDR3, the DNA is TGTGCCAGCAGCCCTGGACTAGCGGACACCGGGGAGCTGTTTTTT.

This clonotype has only one observation. The chain carries TRBV2 and TRBJ2-1; D may be TRBD1 or TRBD2 (6 bases each). The CDR3 sequence is 14 residues long. CDR1 SNHLY and CDR2 FYNNEI come from the germline V gene. V gave up 8 bases and J gave up 4 bases, with 15 bases separating them. CDR3 protein: CASSTGARYNEQFF. The CDR3 nucleotides read TGTGCCAGCTCGACGGGGGCGAGATACAATGAGCAGTTCTTC.

V usage is TRBV24-1 and J usage is TRBJ1-5; maybe TRBD1 (6 bases). Trimming pared 9 bases from V and 2 bases from J, leaving 19 bases between. CDR3 length equals 16 residues. Germline assignment: CDR1 KGHDR and CDR2 SFDVKD. CDR3 in DNA: TGTGCCACCCTTTCATGGGGGCTGGGGGGCAATCAGCCCCAGCATTTT. This translates into CATLSWGLGGNQPQHF.

The rearrangement links TRBV20-1 to TRBJ2-3; possible D gene TRBD2, 6 bases. Germline V gene lookup returns CDR1 DFQATT and CDR2 SNEGSKA (reference sequence). The V gene lost 2 bases and the J gene lost 2 bases, with 14 bases spanning the gap. The CDR3 is 15 residues long. CDR3: CSARRLDENTDTQYF. The DNA of the CDR3 is TGCAGTGCTAGAAGACTAGATGAAAACACAGATACGCAGTATTTT.

This chain links TRBV20-1 with TRBJ2-3, with TRBD2 identical over 8 bases. Germline CDR1 is DFQATT and CDR2 is SNEGSKA (reference sequence). The CDR3 runs to 15 residues. J lost 0 bases, V lost 5 bases, and 7 bases had no gene match. For the CDR3, the DNA is TGCAGTGCTCTGACCGGGGGGGCTAGCACAGATACGCAGTATTTT. Amino acids: CSALTGGASTDTQYF.

The rearrangement uses TRBV3-1 and TRBJ2-7, with D maybe TRBD1 (6 bases). V was trimmed by 2 bases and J by 3 bases, leaving 14 bases between them. The germline V gene encodes CDR1 LGHDT and CDR2 YNNKEL (reference sequence). The CDR3 is 15 residues long. The CDR3 spells CASSQMTGSGYEQYF. DNA of the CDR3: TGTGCCAGCAGCCAAATGACAGGATCGGGCTACGAGCAGTACTTC.

The gene calls are TRBV6-5 and TRBJ2-1; D is perhaps TRBD2 (5 bases). This CDR3 has 14 residues. Germline V CDR1 and CDR2: MNHEY, SVGAGI. Trimming left V 2 bases short and J 7 bases short, with 12 bases between. CDR3 loop: CASSYDTGSNEQFF. The CDR3 DNA follows: TGTGCCAGCAGTTACGACACGGGGTCGAATGAGCAGTTCTTC.

The chain recombines TRBV30 with TRBJ2-6; tentative D call: TRBD1 (6 bases). CDR3 length: 17 amino acids. V was trimmed by 8 bases and J by 0 bases, leaving 20 bases between them. Germline-derived CDR1 and CDR2 are GTSNPN and SVGIG (reference sequence). CDR3 loop: CARSRDRISSGANVLTF. CDR3 coding DNA: TGTGCCAGAAGCCGAGACAGGATTAGCTCTGGGGCCAACGTCCTGACTTTC.

The chain joins TRBV5-1 to TRBJ2-3; D ambiguous. V dropped 3 bases and J dropped 4 bases, with 15 bases sitting between them. The germline gives CDR1 SGHRS, CDR2 YFSETQ. The CDR3 covers 15 residues. The CDR3 region is CASSSGNSRSDTQYF. CDR3 nucleotide sequence: TGCGCCAGCAGCTCTGGAAATAGTCGGTCAGATACGCAGTATTTT.